This TCR beta chain comes out of a study of T cells in Graves' hyperthyroidism and ophthalmopathy. Findings of the study overall: Most thyroid clonotypes expanded above 0.001 appeared in blood too.

A remark on this clonotype: Antigen unknown.

Template material for amplifying TCR beta CDR3 regions consisted of RNA transcripts. HTBI primers were employed in a first-round RT-PCR of the TCR CDR3. TCRdb fed the multiplex PCR reads into MiXCR, producing one record per CDR3 protein. The sample records about 570,000 distinct CDR3 sequences, about 14% being singletons. The length of the CDR3 is 13 residues. In germline, CDR1 is LNHDA, CDR2 SQIVND (reference sequence). Trimming shortened V by 1 base and J by 4 bases, and 7 bases separated the two germline ends. This TCR was sampled from a woman in her thirties or forties with Graves' hyperthyroidism. Sequenced sample: blood. The rearrangement joins TRBV19 to TRBJ2-5; D ambiguous. The CDR3 nucleotides read TGTGCCAGTAGTATAGGGATCAGAGAGACCCAGTACTTC. Protein sequence: CASSIGIRETQYF.